This TCR beta chain was sequenced during a study of blood T cell repertoires in COVID-19. Measured with immunoSEQ multiplex PCR; TCRdb has only the in-frame clones, and not every one. The data contain 250,000 to 350,000 clones, about 90% of them singletons. CDR1 is MNHEY and CDR2 is SVGAGI in the germline V gene. V was trimmed by 4 bases and J by 10 bases, leaving 8 bases between them. The CDR3 is 12 amino acids. The source of this sequence is a woman aged 25 to 39 with COVID-19, enrolled during active disease. The rearrangement uses TRBV6-5 and TRBJ1-6; D uncertain. Sequencing used peripheral blood. In nucleotides, the CDR3 is TGTGCCAGCAGTTCGGACTCCTCACCCCTCCACTTT. As protein: CASSSDSSPLHF.